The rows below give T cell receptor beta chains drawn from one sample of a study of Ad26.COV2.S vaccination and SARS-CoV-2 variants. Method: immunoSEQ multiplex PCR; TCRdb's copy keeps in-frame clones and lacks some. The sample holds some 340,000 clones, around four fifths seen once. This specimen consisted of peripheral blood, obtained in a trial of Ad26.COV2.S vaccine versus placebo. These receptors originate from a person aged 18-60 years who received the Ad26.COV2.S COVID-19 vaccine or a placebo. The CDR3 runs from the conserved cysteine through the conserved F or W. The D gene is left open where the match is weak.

CDR3 DNA: TGTGCCAGCACTTTGCGACAGGGGACCTACGAGCAGTACTTC; CDR3 protein: CASTLRQGTYEQYF; D gene: TRBD1; V gene: TRBV6-5; J gene: TRBJ2-7
CDR3 DNA: TGTGCCAGCAGGTTGGGGAATCAGCCCCAGCATTTT; CDR3 protein: CASRLGNQPQHF; D gene: .; V gene: TRBV27; J gene: TRBJ1-5
CDR3 DNA: TGCGCCAGCAGCTTGGTGACGGCCCACAATGAGCAGTTCTTC; CDR3 protein: CASSLVTAHNEQFF; D gene: .; V gene: TRBV5-1; J gene: TRBJ2-1
CDR3 DNA: TGCGCCAGCAGCTCAAATCGACAGGTTAGCGAGCAGTACTTC; CDR3 protein: CASSSNRQVSEQYF; D gene: .; V gene: TRBV5-1; J gene: TRBJ2-7
CDR3 DNA: TGTGCCAGCAGCTTAGGTAGATCCTACGAGCAGTACTTC; CDR3 protein: CASSLGRSYEQYF; D gene: .; V gene: TRBV7-3; J gene: TRBJ2-7
CDR3 DNA: TGTGCCAGCACCGAGGACAGGGGTCAGCCCCAGCATTTT; CDR3 protein: CASTEDRGQPQHF; D gene: TRBD1; V gene: TRBV7-9; J gene: TRBJ1-5
CDR3 DNA: TGCGCCAGCAGCGAGGCTAGCGGCCAAGAGACCCAGTACTTC; CDR3 protein: CASSEASGQETQYF; D gene: TRBD2; V gene: TRBV5-1; J gene: TRBJ2-5
CDR3 DNA: TGTGCCAGCAGCGTAGCTATGGGTAGCACAGATACGCAGTATTTT; CDR3 protein: CASSVAMGSTDTQYF; D gene: .; V gene: TRBV9; J gene: TRBJ2-3
CDR3 DNA: TGTGCCAGCAGTGCCGATACGCAGTATTTT; CDR3 protein: CASSADTQYF; D gene: .; V gene: TRBV2; J gene: TRBJ2-3
CDR3 DNA: TGTGCCAGCAGCCAAGTACCGACAGGGAGGGGTTCACCCCTCCACTTT; CDR3 protein: CASSQVPTGRGSPLHF; D gene: TRBD1; V gene: TRBV4-2; J gene: TRBJ1-6
CDR3 DNA: TGTGCCAGTAGTAGTCAGGGGGTTTCGAACACTGAAGCTTTCTTT; CDR3 protein: CASSSQGVSNTEAFF; D gene: TRBD1; V gene: TRBV19; J gene: TRBJ1-1
CDR3 DNA: TGTGCCAGCAGTTACAGGAGGGTCACTAATGAAAAACTGTTTTTT; CDR3 protein: CASSYRRVTNEKLFF; D gene: .; V gene: TRBV6-6; J gene: TRBJ1-4
CDR3 DNA: TGTGCCAGCAGCCGGATGGGGGGGCCCACAGATACGCAGTATTTT; CDR3 protein: CASSRMGGPTDTQYF; D gene: .; V gene: TRBV7-9; J gene: TRBJ2-3
CDR3 DNA: TGTGCCAGCAGTATGCAGGGGGCTACTAACTATGGCTACACCTTC; CDR3 protein: CASSMQGATNYGYTF; D gene: TRBD1; V gene: TRBV13; J gene: TRBJ1-2
CDR3 DNA: TGTGCCAGCAGCCAGGACAGGGAAAATGAGCAGTTCTTC; CDR3 protein: CASSQDRENEQFF; D gene: TRBD1; V gene: TRBV3-1/TRBV3-2; J gene: TRBJ2-1
CDR3 DNA: TGTGCCAGCAGCCCAACAGTGTCCGGGGGCGCTTCACCCCTCCACTTT; CDR3 protein: CASSPTVSGGASPLHF; D gene: .; V gene: TRBV5-5; J gene: TRBJ1-6
CDR3 DNA: TGTGCCAGTGGCTGGACAGGGTCCTCGACAGATACGCAGTATTTT; CDR3 protein: CASGWTGSSTDTQYF; D gene: TRBD1; V gene: TRBV19; J gene: TRBJ2-3
CDR3 DNA: TGCGCCAGCAGCTTGGCTACCGGGACGGAAACCTACGAGCAGTACTTC; CDR3 protein: CASSLATGTETYEQYF; D gene: .; V gene: TRBV5-1; J gene: TRBJ2-7
CDR3 DNA: TGTGCCTGGGGGGGGTACCCAACTCTTAACTATGGCTACACCTTC; CDR3 protein: CAWGGYPTLNYGYTF; D gene: .; V gene: TRBV30; J gene: TRBJ1-2
CDR3 DNA: TGTGCCAGTAGTAGCGGGACAGAGGAAAAACTGTTTTTT; CDR3 protein: CASSSGTEEKLFF; D gene: TRBD1; V gene: TRBV19; J gene: TRBJ1-4
CDR3 DNA: TGTGCCAGCAGCTTCAGGACAGGTGGAGAAGATGGCTACACCTTC; CDR3 protein: CASSFRTGGEDGYTF; D gene: TRBD1; V gene: TRBV7-8; J gene: TRBJ1-2
CDR3 DNA: TGCGCCAGCAAGGAGTCCAGGGAGCTAAACACCGGGGAGCTGTTTTTT; CDR3 protein: CASKESRELNTGELFF; D gene: .; V gene: TRBV5-1; J gene: TRBJ2-2
CDR3 DNA: TGTGCCAGCAGTTACTCTCCGAACACCGGGGAGCTGTTTTTT; CDR3 protein: CASSYSPNTGELFF; D gene: .; V gene: TRBV6-5; J gene: TRBJ2-2
CDR3 DNA: TGTGCCAGCACCTCGGGCAGCCTAGGCTACACCTTC; CDR3 protein: CASTSGSLGYTF; D gene: .; V gene: TRBV28; J gene: TRBJ1-2
CDR3 DNA: TGTGCCAGCAGCTGGACCGTACCCTACGAGCAGTACTTC; CDR3 protein: CASSWTVPYEQYF; D gene: .; V gene: TRBV5-5; J gene: TRBJ2-7
CDR3 DNA: TGTGCCAGTAGGGGATTGGACACCGGGACCTACGAGCAGTACTTC; CDR3 protein: CASRGLDTGTYEQYF; D gene: .; V gene: TRBV19; J gene: TRBJ2-7
CDR3 DNA: TGTGCTAGCAGCGCTAGGACTGGCACAGATACGCAGTATTTT; CDR3 protein: CASSARTGTDTQYF; D gene: .; V gene: TRBV7-7; J gene: TRBJ2-3
CDR3 DNA: TGTGCCTGGTCGGCAGGACAGGCAACCAAAAACATTCAGTACTTC; CDR3 protein: CAWSAGQATKNIQYF; D gene: TRBD1; V gene: TRBV30; J gene: TRBJ2-4